This TCR beta chain was sequenced for a study of technical replicates of blood from several donors. From germline, CDR1 is SGHNT and CDR2 YYREEE (reference sequence). Trimming took 0 bases from V and 0 from J; bases not matched to a gene: 5. The CDR3 has 18 residues. Clones were read by immunoSEQ multiplex PCR, and TCRdb kept only the in-frame ones, dropping some. This repertoire shows tens of thousands of clones, 91% found once; its top ten account for 0.35% to 0.45%. This receptor was obtained from a human donor in good health. Some clones in this sample may be carry-over from other donors' samples. Sequencing was carried out using T cells isolated from PBMCs. The chain employs TRBV5-4 and TRBJ2-6, with 8 bases identical to TRBD2. The CDR3 is CASSLAAGGSSGANVLTF. In nucleotides, the CDR3 is TGTGCCAGCAGCTTGGCCGCGGGAGGAAGCTCTGGGGCCAACGTCCTGACTTTC.